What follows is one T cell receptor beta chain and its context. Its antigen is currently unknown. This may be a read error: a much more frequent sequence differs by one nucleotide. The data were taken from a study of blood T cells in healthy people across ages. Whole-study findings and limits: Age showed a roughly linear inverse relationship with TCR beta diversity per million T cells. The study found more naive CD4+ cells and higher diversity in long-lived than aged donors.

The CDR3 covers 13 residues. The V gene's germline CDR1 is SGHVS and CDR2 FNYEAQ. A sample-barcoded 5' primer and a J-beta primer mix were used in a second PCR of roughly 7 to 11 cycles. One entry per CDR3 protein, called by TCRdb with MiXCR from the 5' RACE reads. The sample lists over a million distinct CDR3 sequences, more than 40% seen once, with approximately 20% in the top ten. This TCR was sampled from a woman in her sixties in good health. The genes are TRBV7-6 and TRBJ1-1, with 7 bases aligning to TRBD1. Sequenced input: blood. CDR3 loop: CACSLGQDTEAFF. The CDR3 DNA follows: TGTGCCTGCAGCTTAGGACAGGACACTGAAGCTTTCTTT.